This T cell receptor (beta chain) emerged from a study of OX40 agonist ivuxolimab in advanced cancers. Study context: Earlier anti-PD-1, anti-PD-L1 or anti-CTLA-4 therapy was permitted; about 38% had received some. Partial responses occurred in Three dose-escalation patients, one with hepatocellular carcinoma and two with cutaneous melanoma. Regarding the study as a whole: There were, on average, more expanded clones in CD8+ T cells than in CD4+. CD4+ and CD8+ blood T cells expanded clonally by week 6 at 0.1 to 3.0 mg/kg.

The repertoire was sequenced with immunoSEQ multiplex PCR; TCRdb's copy has only in-frame clones and lacks some. Counted here are roughly 48,000 clones, approximately 83% occurring once; the ten biggest clones make up 1.2%. This clone showed up just a few times. What it recognizes is unknown. The CDR3 spans 17 residues. The germline V and J ends were trimmed by 0 bases and 0 bases, with 12 bases remaining between them. CDR1 is LNHNV, CDR2 YYDKDF, per germline (reference sequence). The sample was CD4+ or CD8+ T cells sorted from blood, taken in a trial of the OX40 agonist ivuxolimab. The rearrangement links TRBV15 to TRBJ1-5, with D tentatively TRBD1 (5 bases). This receptor was obtained from an adult with an advanced solid tumor such as melanoma, head and neck, liver or kidney cancer. CDR3 loop: CATSRDPRDRSNQPQHF. In nucleotides, the CDR3 is TGTGCCACCAGCAGAGATCCTAGGGACCGTAGCAATCAGCCCCAGCATTTT.